Listed here are 5 T cell receptor beta chains from one sample, sequenced in a study of blood T cell repertoires in COVID-19. Sequenced by immunoSEQ multiplex PCR; TCRdb stores in-frame clones only, minus some. The sample carries just under 350,000 clones, roughly 86% recorded once. The sequenced material came from peripheral blood. The receptor set was obtained from a woman between 65 and 79 years old with COVID-19, enrolled during active disease.

Points on this clone: At the DNA level, this CDR3 is encoded by other sequences in the same sample as well. The chain joins TRBV4-1 to TRBJ1-5, with TRBD1 identical over 7 bases. The CDR3 extends over 14 amino acids. J was trimmed by 5 bases and V by 1 base; bases with no gene match: 2. From germline, CDR1 is MGHRA and CDR2 YSYEKL. The CDR3, as DNA: TGCGCCAGCAGCCAAGGACAGGGCGATCAGCCCCAGCATTTT. Translating gives CASSQGQGDQPQHF.

This clone was observed a few times. The rearrangement links TRBV27 to TRBJ1-2; 8 bases line up with TRBD1. The CDR3 extends over 13 amino acids. The V gene's germline CDR1 is MNHEY and CDR2 SMNVEV (reference sequence). V trimming: 6 bases; J trimming: 6 bases; junction bases outside the gene matches: 6. The CDR3 sequence is CASSRGRHDGYTF. The CDR3 nucleotides read TGTGCCAGCAGCAGGGGGCGCCATGATGGCTACACCTTC.

The chain combines TRBV18 with TRBJ1-2; 10 bases line up with TRBD1. J was trimmed by 4 bases and V by 2 bases; bases with no gene match: 7. The CDR3 loop spans 16 amino acids. CDR1 is KGHSH, CDR2 LQKENI, per germline. CDR3 protein: CASSPNSGTGVYGYTF. CDR3 bases: TGTGCCAGCTCACCAAATTCCGGGACAGGGGTCTATGGCTACACCTTC.

This clone was counted a single time. This rearrangement joins TRBV5-1 to TRBJ1-1, with 8 nucleotides matching TRBD1. Losses at the gene ends were 4 bases for V and 6 bases for J; bases not matched to a gene: 8. The CDR3 runs 14 residues. Germline CDR1 SGHRS, CDR2 YFSETQ. DNA of the CDR3: TGCGCCAGCAGCCAAAACACAGGGGGTTCTGAAGCTTTCTTT. It codes for CASSQNTGGSEAFF.

The genes are TRBV5-6 and TRBJ1-6; TRBD1 aligns across 9 bases. V dropped 3 bases and J dropped 5; count of bases not matched to a gene: 3. The CDR3 is 15 amino acids. The germline gives CDR1 SGHDT, CDR2 YYEEEE. CDR3 bases: TGTGCCAGCAGCTACCGGGACAGGGATAATTCACCCCTCCACTTT. This translates into CASSYRDRDNSPLHF. The full variable domain, its missing parts supplied by reference TRBV5-6 and TRBJ1-6, is DAGVTQSPTHLIKTRGQQVTLRCSPKSGHDTVSWYQQALGQGPQFIFQYYEEEERQRGNFPDRFSGHQFPNYSSELNVNALLLGDSALYLCASSYRDRDNSPLHFGNGTRLTVT.